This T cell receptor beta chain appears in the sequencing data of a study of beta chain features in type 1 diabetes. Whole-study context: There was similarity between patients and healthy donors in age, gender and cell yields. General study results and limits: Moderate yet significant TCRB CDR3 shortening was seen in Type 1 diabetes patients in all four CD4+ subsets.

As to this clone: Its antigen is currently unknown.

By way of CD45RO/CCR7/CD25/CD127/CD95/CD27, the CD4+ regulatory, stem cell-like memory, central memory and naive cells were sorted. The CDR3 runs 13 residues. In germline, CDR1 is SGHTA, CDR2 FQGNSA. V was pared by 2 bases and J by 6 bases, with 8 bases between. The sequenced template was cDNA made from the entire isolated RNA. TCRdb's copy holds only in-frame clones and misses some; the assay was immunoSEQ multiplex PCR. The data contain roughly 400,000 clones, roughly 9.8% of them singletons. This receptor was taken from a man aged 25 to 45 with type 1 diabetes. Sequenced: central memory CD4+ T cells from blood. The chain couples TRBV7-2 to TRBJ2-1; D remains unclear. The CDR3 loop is CASSLYRSNEQFF. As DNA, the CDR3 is TGTGCCAGCAGCTTATACCGGTCCAATGAGCAGTTCTTC.